Listed below are T cell receptor beta chains from one sample, sequenced in a study of blood T cell repertoires in COVID-19. TCRdb keeps only in-frame clones here, not all; method: immunoSEQ multiplex PCR. The sample has some 670,000 clones, 90% seen once. The material sequenced was peripheral blood. Every receptor here comes from a woman aged 18-29 years with acute or convalescent COVID-19. Both conserved end residues are part of each CDR3. A D gene is named only where the DNA matches it firmly. Size is omitted from some rows. Given values are once, few, many or a class for expanded clones.

abundance	j_gene	d_gene	v_gene	CDR3nt	CDR3aa
NA	TRBJ1-6	NA	TRBV30	TGTGCCTGGAGTGTACAGGGCTACACATCACCCCTCCACTTT	CAWSVQGYTSPLHF
NA	TRBJ2-7	TRBD2	TRBV5-6	TGTGCCAGCAGCCACGGGGGAGCGGGGATGTCCGTCTACGAGCAGTACTTC	CASSHGGAGMSVYEQYF
NA	TRBJ1-5	NA	TRBV6-2/TRBV6-3	TGTGCCAGCAGTCGACAGTATAGCAATCAGCCCCAGCATTTT	CASSRQYSNQPQHF
NA	TRBJ1-1	NA	TRBV18	TGTGCCAGCTCACCACGGGAGGTGAACACTGAAGCTTTCTTT	CASSPREVNTEAFF
NA	TRBJ1-1	NA	TRBV24-1	TGTGCCACCCGGCGAGGCACTGAAGCTTTCTTT	CATRRGTEAFF
few	TRBJ2-7	TRBD1	TRBV3-1/TRBV3-2	TGTGCCAGCAGCCAAAGGGACAGACCCCTCTTTCAGCAGTACTTC	CASSQRDRPLFQQYF
NA	TRBJ1-2	NA	TRBV7-2	TGTGCCAGCAGCTTCAGTGCGGGGAGAAGTGGCTACACCTTC	CASSFSAGRSGYTF
NA	TRBJ1-3	NA	TRBV5-1	TGCGCCAGCAGCTTGTCGGGGGTGAGAAGTGGAAACACCATATATTTT	CASSLSGVRSGNTIYF
NA	TRBJ2-1	NA	TRBV6-5	TGTGCCAGCAGTCCCGGACAGAGCTCCTACAATGAGCAGTTCTTC	CASSPGQSSYNEQFF
NA	TRBJ2-3	TRBD1	TRBV27	TGTGCCAGCAGTTTTTCAGGGGGCGCAGATACGCAGTATTTT	CASSFSGGADTQYF
NA	TRBJ2-6	TRBD1	TRBV6-2/TRBV6-3	TGTGCCAGCAGCCCTAAGGGACAGGGGAGATCTGGGGCCAACGTCCTGACTTTC	CASSPKGQGRSGANVLTF
once	TRBJ2-7	NA	TRBV6-4	TGTGCCAGCAGTGTCGATGGCTCCTCAACCTACGAGCAGTACTTC	CASSVDGSSTYEQYF
NA	TRBJ2-1	TRBD1	TRBV11-1	TGTGCCAGCAGCTGGGGGACAGTCAGGGGAGATGAGCAGTTCTTC	CASSWGTVRGDEQFF
NA	TRBJ1-2	NA	TRBV6-6	TGTGCCAGCAGCCCACTAAACAGGGGCTACACCTTC	CASSPLNRGYTF
NA	TRBJ1-4	NA	TRBV30	TGTGCCTGGAGTGTACTGGGGCCAACTAATGAAAAACTGTTTTTT	CAWSVLGPTNEKLFF
NA	TRBJ1-1	NA	TRBV7-6	TGTGCCAGCAGCTACGGACATCCAAGGAACACTGAAGCTTTCTTT	CASSYGHPRNTEAFF
NA	TRBJ1-1	NA	TRBV6-2/TRBV6-3	TGTGCCAGCAGTTACTCGTCGGTGAACACTGAAGCTTTCTTT	CASSYSSVNTEAFF
NA	TRBJ1-6	NA	TRBV20-1	TGCAGTGCTAGTCCAGACTATAATTCACCCCTCCACTTT	CSASPDYNSPLHF
NA	TRBJ2-2	TRBD1	TRBV5-5	TGTGCCAGCAGCTATGGACAGGGTAGAGGCGGGGAGCTGTTTTTT	CASSYGQGRGGELFF
NA	TRBJ2-2	NA	TRBV9	TGTGCCAGCAGCGTAGATGGGGCTACCGGGGAGCTGTTTTTT	CASSVDGATGELFF
NA	TRBJ1-1	TRBD1	TRBV7-2	TGTGCCAGCAGGGACAGGGGTAGGGGAACTGAAGCTTTCTTT	CASRDRGRGTEAFF
NA	TRBJ2-3	TRBD2	TRBV6-4	TGTGCCAGCAGTGAAGGTGGGGGGGCAGATACGCAGTATTTT	CASSEGGGADTQYF
NA	TRBJ2-7	TRBD1	TRBV23-1	TGCGCCAGCAGTCAAGGGGACAGGGATTCCTACGAGCAGTACTTC	CASSQGDRDSYEQYF
few	TRBJ1-4	TRBD1	TRBV19	TGTGCCAGTAGGTCCGGGACAGGGGCCTTTTTCGGGGAAAAACTGTTTTTT	CASRSGTGAFFGEKLFF
NA	TRBJ1-5	NA	TRBV5-5	TGTGCCAGCAGCTTGGATGTAGGCTTAGGCGGGAATCAGCCCCAGCATTTT	CASSLDVGLGGNQPQHF
NA	TRBJ1-2	NA	TRBV12-5	TGTGCTAGTGGTTTGGACCCCATGAGACAGTACTGGGTGCCCTATGGCTACACCTTC	CASGLDPMRQYWVPYGYTF
NA	TRBJ2-3	TRBD1	TRBV4-1	TGCGCCAGCAGCCAAGTTTGGGGGGACAGGGCTAGCACAGATACGCAGTATTTT	CASSQVWGDRASTDTQYF
NA	TRBJ1-6	TRBD1	TRBV19	TGTGCCAGTACCATCCAGGGGGCTAATTCACCCCTCCACTTT	CASTIQGANSPLHF
NA	TRBJ1-1	NA	TRBV12-3/TRBV12-4	TGTGCCAGCAGGCACATGGAGGGAAAGCAAGCTTTCTTT	CASRHMEGKQAFF
NA	TRBJ2-1	TRBD2	TRBV30	TGTGCCTGGAGTGGACTAGCGGGGTACAATGAGCAGTTCTTC	CAWSGLAGYNEQFF
NA	TRBJ1-5	NA	TRBV19	TGTGCCAGTAGGACAGCCTTGGATCAGCCCCAGCATTTT	CASRTALDQPQHF
NA	TRBJ1-1	NA	TRBV11-2	TGTGCCAGCAGCTTAGATCGCCAGGGGAACACTGAAGCTTTCTTT	CASSLDRQGNTEAFF
NA	TRBJ2-5	TRBD2	TRBV6-5	TGTGCCAGCAGTTCTCGACTAGCGGGGGGGTCTGAGACCCAGTACTTC	CASSSRLAGGSETQYF
NA	TRBJ2-7	NA	TRBV20-1	TGCAGTGCCGAGGGAACCTACGAGCAGTACTTC	CSAEGTYEQYF
NA	TRBJ1-6	TRBD1	TRBV19	TGTGCCAGTAGACGGGACAGCCGAAATTCACCCCTCCACTTT	CASRRDSRNSPLHF
once	TRBJ2-3	TRBD2	TRBV7-3	TGTGCCAGCAGCCTGGCTAGCGGGGCCGAAGATACGCAGTATTTT	CASSLASGAEDTQYF